This is a list of T cell receptor beta chains from one sample in a study of T cell responses to AZD1222 COVID-19 vaccine. The protocol was immunoSEQ multiplex PCR, while the TCRdb copy is restricted to in-frame clones and leaves out a portion. The data contain around 130,000 clones, approximately 90% of them seen just once; the ten biggest clones take up more than 2.5%. The specimen was peripheral blood, collected on day 0 of AZD1222 vaccination. All receptors derive from an adult in good health. The CDR3 runs from the conserved cysteine through the conserved F or W. D genes are given only for firm matches. The listing skips clone size in some rows; elsewhere it reads once, few, many or a size class.

DNA | CDR3 | V | size | D | J
TGTGCCAGTAGTGTCCGGACACCCCCGAACACTGAAGCTTTCTTT | CASSVRTPPNTEAFF | TRBV19 | - | - | TRBJ1-1
TGTGCCAGCAGTGAGAGGGGAAGCGGGGGCCACATCTACAATGAGCAGTTCTTC | CASSERGSGGHIYNEQFF | TRBV6-1 | once | TRBD2 | TRBJ2-1
TGTGCCAGCAGCTCGCCTAGCGGGAGAAGGTACGAGCAGTACTTC | CASSSPSGRRYEQYF | TRBV28 | - | TRBD2 | TRBJ2-7
TGTGCCAGTGGCCGGGCAGGGGGATCGGAGACCCAGTACTTC | CASGRAGGSETQYF | TRBV19 | once | TRBD1 | TRBJ2-5
TGTGCCAGCAGCAGAATGACCGCTGCGCCCTACGAGCAGTACTTC | CASSRMTAAPYEQYF | TRBV14 | - | - | TRBJ2-7
TGTGCCAGTAGTATGGAAGGAAAGCAGTACTTC | CASSMEGKQYF | TRBV19 | - | - | TRBJ2-7
TGTGCCACCGGTGCAGCAGGGCTGAATCAGCCCCAGCATTTT | CATGAAGLNQPQHF | TRBV24-1 | few | - | TRBJ1-5
TGTGCCAGCAGCGTGTACGGGGTCGGCACAGATACGCAGTATTTT | CASSVYGVGTDTQYF | TRBV9 | - | - | TRBJ2-3
TGTGCCAGCAGCCAACTCGGGACTAGCGGGAGTAATGAGCAGTTCTTC | CASSQLGTSGSNEQFF | TRBV14 | - | TRBD2 | TRBJ2-1
TGCGCCAGCAGCCAATGGGGTGGGGACAGGGAATTTGAAGCTTTCTTT | CASSQWGGDREFEAFF | TRBV4-3 | - | TRBD1 | TRBJ1-1
TGTGCCAGCAGCTTAGCACAGGGGCAGGGTACATACGAGCAGTACTTC | CASSLAQGQGTYEQYF | TRBV7-3 | - | TRBD1 | TRBJ2-7
TGCGCCAGCAGCCGAAACCAAAACACTGAAGCTTTCTTT | CASSRNQNTEAFF | TRBV4-3 | - | - | TRBJ1-1
TGTGCCAGCAGTTACTCCCGGGGACAGGGGGCTGGATATGGCTACACCTTC | CASSYSRGQGAGYGYTF | TRBV6-2/TRBV6-3 | - | TRBD1 | TRBJ1-2
TGCGCCAGCAGCCAAGAGCGACTAGCGGCTATATACGAGCAGTACTTC | CASSQERLAAIYEQYF | TRBV4-1 | once | TRBD2 | TRBJ2-7
TGTGCCAGCAGCAAGGGGGTCACAGATACGCAGTATTTT | CASSKGVTDTQYF | TRBV5-4 | - | - | TRBJ2-3
TGTGCCAGCAGCCGCGGAGAGTTCCCTTTGAACACTGAAGCTTTCTTT | CASSRGEFPLNTEAFF | TRBV9 | - | - | TRBJ1-1
TGTGCCAGCAAACAAAGAGAAGGGGCAGGCACTGAAGCTTTCTTT | CASKQREGAGTEAFF | TRBV9 | - | - | TRBJ1-1
TGTGCCAGCAGCTTTCCCAGGGCCTACGAGCAGTACTTC | CASSFPRAYEQYF | TRBV7-9 | - | - | TRBJ2-7
TGTGCCAGCAGCAAAGAGGAGGGTAACTATGGCTACACCTTC | CASSKEEGNYGYTF | TRBV21-1 | - | - | TRBJ1-2
TGTGCCAGCAGTCATGGGATAGCGGGACCCCGCGATGAGCAGTTCTTC | CASSHGIAGPRDEQFF | TRBV7-2 | - | TRBD2 | TRBJ2-1
TGCGCCAGCTACGAGGGGGACCTCTACGAGCAGTACTTC | CASYEGDLYEQYF | TRBV5-1 | - | - | TRBJ2-7
TGCGCCAGCAGCCCGGATAATCCTTACGGGTACAATGAGCAGTTCTTC | CASSPDNPYGYNEQFF | TRBV5-1 | - | - | TRBJ2-1
TGTGCCATCACTGGACAGAGCACAGATACGCAGTATTTT | CAITGQSTDTQYF | TRBV10-3 | - | - | TRBJ2-3
TGTGCCATCAGGGGATACGACAGGAGCTCCCGGGGCTACACCTTC | CAIRGYDRSSRGYTF | TRBV10-3 | - | - | TRBJ1-2
TGTGCCAGCATACCGGTCTACGGGTCCCCTGAAGCTTTCTTT | CASIPVYGSPEAFF | TRBV9 | - | - | TRBJ1-1
TGTGCCAGCAGCCCGCGACGGGGAGACACTGAAGCTTTCTTT | CASSPRRGDTEAFF | TRBV7-2 | - | - | TRBJ1-1
TGTGCCAGCAGTTTCCCGCTAGCGGGGGCCTACGAGCAGTACTTC | CASSFPLAGAYEQYF | TRBV28 | once | TRBD2 | TRBJ2-7
TGTGCCTGGAGCCCAGGGGGGCTAGCGGGCCCAAGCTCCTACGAGCAGTACTTC | CAWSPGGLAGPSSYEQYF | TRBV30 | - | - | TRBJ2-7
TGTGCCAGTCTATGGCCTCATAGGAATGAAAAACTGTTTTTT | CASLWPHRNEKLFF | TRBV27 | - | - | TRBJ1-4
TGTGCCAGCAGTTTAGGTTTGAACCGGCCCCAGCATTTT | CASSLGLNRPQHF | TRBV28 | - | - | TRBJ1-5
TGTGCCAGCAGCCGGGACCCGAGGGAGACCCAGTACTTC | CASSRDPRETQYF | TRBV3-1/TRBV3-2 | - | - | TRBJ2-5
TGTGCCAGCAGCCCAGGGGTCTACGAGCAGTACTTC | CASSPGVYEQYF | TRBV6-2/TRBV6-3 | once | - | TRBJ2-7
TGCGCCAAAGAGCGGGAGTCCTCCTACGAGCAGTACTTC | CAKERESSYEQYF | TRBV10-1 | - | TRBD2 | TRBJ2-7
TGTGCCAGCTCACCCTTTGGGACACGAAGCACAGATACGCAGTATTTT | CASSPFGTRSTDTQYF | TRBV18 | - | - | TRBJ2-3